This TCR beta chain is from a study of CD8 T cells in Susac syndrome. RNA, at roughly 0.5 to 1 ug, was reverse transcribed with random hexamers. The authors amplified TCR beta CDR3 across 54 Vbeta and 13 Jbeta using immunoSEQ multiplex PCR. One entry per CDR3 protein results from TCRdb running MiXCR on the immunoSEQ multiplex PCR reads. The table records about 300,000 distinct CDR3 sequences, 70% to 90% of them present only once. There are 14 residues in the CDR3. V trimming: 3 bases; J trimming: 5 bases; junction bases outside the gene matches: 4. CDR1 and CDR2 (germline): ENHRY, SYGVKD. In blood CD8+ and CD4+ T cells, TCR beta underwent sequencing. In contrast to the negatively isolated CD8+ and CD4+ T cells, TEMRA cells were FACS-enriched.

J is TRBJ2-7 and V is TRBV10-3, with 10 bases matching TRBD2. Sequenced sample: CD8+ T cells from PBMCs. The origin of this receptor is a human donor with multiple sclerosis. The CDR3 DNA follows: TGTGCCATCAGTGAATTTCTAGCGGGAGACGAGCAGTACTTC. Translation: CAISEFLAGDEQYF.